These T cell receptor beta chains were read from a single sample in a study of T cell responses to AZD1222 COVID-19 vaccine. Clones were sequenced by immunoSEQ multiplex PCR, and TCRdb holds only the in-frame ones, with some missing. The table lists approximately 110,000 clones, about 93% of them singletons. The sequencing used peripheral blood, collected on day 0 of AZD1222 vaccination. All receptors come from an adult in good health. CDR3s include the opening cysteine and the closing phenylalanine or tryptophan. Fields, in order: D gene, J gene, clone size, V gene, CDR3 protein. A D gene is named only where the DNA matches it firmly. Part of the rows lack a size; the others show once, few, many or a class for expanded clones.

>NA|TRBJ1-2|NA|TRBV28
CASRDPGRSYGYTF
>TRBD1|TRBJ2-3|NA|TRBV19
CASRPRSGTGRTDTQYF
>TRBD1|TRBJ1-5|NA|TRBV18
CASSPPGTASNQPQHF
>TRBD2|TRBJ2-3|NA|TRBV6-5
CASSFSGRGRDTQYF
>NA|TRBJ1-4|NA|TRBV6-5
CASGPSLGVRKLFF
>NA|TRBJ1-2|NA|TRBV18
CASSPSGRERGYTF
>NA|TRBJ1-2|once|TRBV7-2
CASSLGGVVGYTF
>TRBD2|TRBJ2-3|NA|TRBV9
CASSVERDTDTQYF
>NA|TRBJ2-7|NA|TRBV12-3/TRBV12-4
CASSRDHEQYF
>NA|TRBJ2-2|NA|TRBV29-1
CSVGTSANTGELFF
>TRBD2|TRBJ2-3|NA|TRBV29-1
CSAGTSGRTDTQYF
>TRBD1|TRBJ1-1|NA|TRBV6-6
CASSSTGGFTEAFF
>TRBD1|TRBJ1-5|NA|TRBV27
CASRNRGQGQPQHF
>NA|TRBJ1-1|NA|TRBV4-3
CASSRKRNTEAFF
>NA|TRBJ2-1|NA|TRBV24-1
CATSDRHRNNEQFF
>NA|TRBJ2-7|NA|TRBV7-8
CASSFPQGRYEQYF
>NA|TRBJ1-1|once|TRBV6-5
CASTPGPLNTEAFF
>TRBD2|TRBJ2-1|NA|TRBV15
CATSLVAGRRPEQFF
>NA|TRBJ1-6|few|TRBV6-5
CASRSGSYNSPLHF
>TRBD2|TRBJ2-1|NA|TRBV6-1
CASSEIRSGEGSFF
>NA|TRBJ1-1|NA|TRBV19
CATDDMNTEAFF
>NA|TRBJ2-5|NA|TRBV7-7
CASSLVGASETQYF
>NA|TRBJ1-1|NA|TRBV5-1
CASSLEAEVNTEAFF
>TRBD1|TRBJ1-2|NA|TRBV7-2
CASSLAPGQGIYGYTF
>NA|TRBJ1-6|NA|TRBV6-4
CASRGQGDGSPLHF
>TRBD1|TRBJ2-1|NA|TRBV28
CASSSAGDRAYNEQFF
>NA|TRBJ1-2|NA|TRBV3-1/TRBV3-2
CASSQGGYGYTF
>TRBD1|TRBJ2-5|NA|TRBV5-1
CASSLYPGQEETQYF
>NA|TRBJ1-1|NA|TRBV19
CASIRVGMNTEAFF
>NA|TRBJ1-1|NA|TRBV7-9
CASSSPPGNTEAFF
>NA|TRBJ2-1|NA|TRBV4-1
CASSQPSIDEQFF
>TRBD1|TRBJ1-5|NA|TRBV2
CASKGTGYGQPQHF
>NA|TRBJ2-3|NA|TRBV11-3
CASSLASSTDTQYF
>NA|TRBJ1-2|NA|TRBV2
CASSPGRGNYGYTF
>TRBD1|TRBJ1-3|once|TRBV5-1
CASSRSPGTGVGTGNTIYF
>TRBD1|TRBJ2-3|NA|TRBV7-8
CASSVDRAPSTDTQYF
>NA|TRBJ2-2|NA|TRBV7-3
CASSLRVTGTSSEDSTGELFF
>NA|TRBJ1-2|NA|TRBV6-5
CASSWSGDGYTF
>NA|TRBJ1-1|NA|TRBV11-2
CASTKRGANTEAFF
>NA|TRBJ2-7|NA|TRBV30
CAWSVTSVSYEQYF
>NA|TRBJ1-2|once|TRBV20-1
CSASGGLRGDLYGYTF
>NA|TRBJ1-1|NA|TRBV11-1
CASSLRATNTEAFF
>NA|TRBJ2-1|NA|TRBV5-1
CASSLGPLGSSYNEQFF
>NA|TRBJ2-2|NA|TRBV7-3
CASSLTAVSGRLFF
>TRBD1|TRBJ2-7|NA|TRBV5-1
CASSLVSGTDRYEQYF
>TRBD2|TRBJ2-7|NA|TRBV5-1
CASSSAGGADEQYF